This entry is about one T cell receptor beta chain. Its antigen is unidentified. These data are taken from a study of T cells after yellow fever vaccination. The V gene's germline CDR1 is MDHEN and CDR2 SYDVKM. Between the trimmed V and J ends, which lost 4 bases and 3 bases, there was a span of 10 bases. The CDR3 runs to 14 residues. A process of 5'RACE template switching, which added a universal primer site and UMIs, was used to make TCR cDNA. TCRdb called the 5' RACE reads again in MiXCR, with one record for every CDR3 protein. Altogether tens of thousands of distinct CDR3 sequences are present, more than 5.5% being singletons, with the ten largest covering 35%. Notes on the study in general: The bulk population could contribute abundant contaminating clonotypes to FACS-sorted repertoires. Boosting was followed by the reappearance of most primary-vaccination clones (just under 98% CD4, 85% to 90% CD8).

The sequencing here drew on CD8+ T cells sorted from PBMCs, taken less than 6 days after the first yellow fever vaccination. The sequence came from a man between 18 and 35 years old who received the YFV17D yellow fever vaccine. This chain connects TRBV28 to TRBJ2-1; the D is unclear. The CDR3 here is CASSSRGGYNEQFF. CDR3 coding DNA: TGTGCCAGCAGTTCCCGAGGTGGCTACAATGAGCAGTTCTTC. The full variable domain, completed using reference TRBV28 and TRBJ2-1, is DVKVTQSSRYLVKRTGEKVFLECVQDMDHENMFWYRQDPGLGLRLIYFSYDVKMKEKGDIPEGYSVSREKKERFSLILESASTNQTSMYLCASSSRGGYNEQFFGPGTRLTVL.